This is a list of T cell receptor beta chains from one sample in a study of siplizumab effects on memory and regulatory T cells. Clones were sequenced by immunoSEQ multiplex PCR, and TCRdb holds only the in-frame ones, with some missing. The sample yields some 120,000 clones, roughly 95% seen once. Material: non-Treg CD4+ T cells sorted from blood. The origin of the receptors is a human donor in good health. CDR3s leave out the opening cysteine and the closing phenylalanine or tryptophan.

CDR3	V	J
ASRSGQASSYEQY	TRBV6-5	TRBJ2-7
ASSLVQGTHTQY	TRBV28	TRBJ2-3
ARGLTRWNYGYT	TRBV6-5	TRBJ1-2
ASSYSRETQY	TRBV6-5	TRBJ2-5
ASSYFWGSTDTQY	TRBV11-2	TRBJ2-3
ASSVVSGFSYNEQF	TRBV9	TRBJ2-1
ASSLSRDGYT	TRBV11-2	TRBJ1-2
ASRKQGGTDTQY	TRBV19	TRBJ2-3
ASSLRQRFEKLF	TRBV28	TRBJ1-4
ASRLGLQSNQPQH	TRBV28	TRBJ1-5
ASRTSGGRETQY	TRBV19	TRBJ2-5
ASSAMTGDYGYT	TRBV2	TRBJ1-2
ASSIGWDLAKNIQY	TRBV19	TRBJ2-4
ATSREGASTEAF	TRBV6-1	TRBJ1-1
ASKMNTEAF	TRBV6-5	TRBJ1-1
AISPQTGIHEQY	TRBV10-3	TRBJ2-7
ASSPDHAGSKGEQY	TRBV25-1	TRBJ2-7